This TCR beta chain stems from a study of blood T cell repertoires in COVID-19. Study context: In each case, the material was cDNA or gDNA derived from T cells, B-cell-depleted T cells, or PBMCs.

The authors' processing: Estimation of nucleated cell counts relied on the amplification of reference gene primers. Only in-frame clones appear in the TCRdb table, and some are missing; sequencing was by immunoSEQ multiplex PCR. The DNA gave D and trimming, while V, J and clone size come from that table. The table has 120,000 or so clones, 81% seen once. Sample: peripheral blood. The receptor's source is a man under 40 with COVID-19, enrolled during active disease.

The CDR3: CASSYTMNTEAFF. In DNA form, the CDR3 reads TGTGCCAGCAGCTACACCATGAACACTGAAGCTTTCTTT. The V gene is TRBV7-3, the J gene TRBJ1-1, with D hard to call. The germline CDR1 and CDR2 sequences are SGHTA and FQGTGA. Deletions cut 4 bases from V and 0 bases from J, with 6 bases between. The CDR3 runs to 13 residues.